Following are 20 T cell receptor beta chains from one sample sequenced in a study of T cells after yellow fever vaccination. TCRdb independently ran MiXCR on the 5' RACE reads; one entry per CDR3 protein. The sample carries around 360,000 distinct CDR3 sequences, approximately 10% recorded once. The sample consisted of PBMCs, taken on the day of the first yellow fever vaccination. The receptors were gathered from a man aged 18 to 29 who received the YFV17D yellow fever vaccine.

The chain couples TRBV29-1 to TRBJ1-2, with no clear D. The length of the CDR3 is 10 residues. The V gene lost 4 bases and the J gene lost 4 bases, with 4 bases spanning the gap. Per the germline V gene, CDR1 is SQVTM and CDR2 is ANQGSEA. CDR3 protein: CSVAGYGYTF. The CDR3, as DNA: TGCAGCGTTGCAGGCTATGGCTACACCTTC.

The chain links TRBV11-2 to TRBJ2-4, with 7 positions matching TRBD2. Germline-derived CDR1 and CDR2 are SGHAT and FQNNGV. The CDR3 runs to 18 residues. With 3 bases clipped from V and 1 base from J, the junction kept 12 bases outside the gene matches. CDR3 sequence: CASSFLGAGDFAKNIQYF. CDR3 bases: TGTGCCAGCAGCTTCCTTGGGGCGGGGGATTTCGCCAAAAACATTCAGTACTTC.

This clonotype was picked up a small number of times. The CDR3 protein is CSARDSVTGELFF. The CDR3 bases are TGCAGTGCTAGAGACAGCGTGACCGGGGAGCTGTTTTTT. J is TRBJ2-2 and V is TRBV20-1; no clear D. V was pared by 0 bases and J by 5 bases, with 7 bases between. CDR1 and CDR2 from the germline V gene are DFQATT and SNEGSKA (reference sequence). The CDR3 loop spans 13 amino acids.

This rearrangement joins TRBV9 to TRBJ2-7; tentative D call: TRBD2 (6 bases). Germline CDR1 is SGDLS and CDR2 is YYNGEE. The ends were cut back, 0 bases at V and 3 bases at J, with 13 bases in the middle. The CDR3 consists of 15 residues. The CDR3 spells CASSVDETRSYEQYF. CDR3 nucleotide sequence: TGTGCCAGCAGCGTAGACGAGACTAGGAGCTACGAGCAGTACTTC.

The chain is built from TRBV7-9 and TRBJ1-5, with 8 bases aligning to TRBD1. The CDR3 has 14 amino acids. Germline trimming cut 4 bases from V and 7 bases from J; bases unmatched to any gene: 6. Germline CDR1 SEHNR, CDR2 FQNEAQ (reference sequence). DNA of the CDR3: TGTGCCAGCAGCTCGACAGGGGAAGGGCAGCCCCAGCATTTT. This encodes CASSSTGEGQPQHF.

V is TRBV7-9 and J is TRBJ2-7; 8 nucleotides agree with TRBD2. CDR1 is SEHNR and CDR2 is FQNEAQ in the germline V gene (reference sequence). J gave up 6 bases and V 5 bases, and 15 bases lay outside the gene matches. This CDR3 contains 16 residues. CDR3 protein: CASSPPGGGADSEQYF. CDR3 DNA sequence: TGTGCCAGCAGCCCACCGGGAGGGGGGGCCGATAGCGAGCAGTACTTC.

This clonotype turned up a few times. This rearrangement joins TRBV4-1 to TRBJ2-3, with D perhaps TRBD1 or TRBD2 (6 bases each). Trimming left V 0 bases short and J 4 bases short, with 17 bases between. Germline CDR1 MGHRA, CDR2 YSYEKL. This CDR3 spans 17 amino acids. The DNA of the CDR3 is TGCGCCAGCAGCCAAGAAGGTAGCTCGGGGGCGTCAGATACGCAGTATTTT. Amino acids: CASSQEGSSGASDTQYF.

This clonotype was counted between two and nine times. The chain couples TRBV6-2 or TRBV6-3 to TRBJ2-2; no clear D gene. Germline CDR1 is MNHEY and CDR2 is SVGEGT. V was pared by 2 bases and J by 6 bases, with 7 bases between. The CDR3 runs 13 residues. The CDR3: CASSYQQAGELFF. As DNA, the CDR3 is TGTGCCAGCAGTTACCAGCAAGCCGGGGAGCTGTTTTTT.

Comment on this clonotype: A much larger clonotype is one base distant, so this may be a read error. The CDR3 DNA follows: TGTGCCAGCGGCCCGCAGGGTGGGGATACGCAGTATTTT. Translation: CASGPQGGDTQYF. This chain links TRBV5-6 with TRBJ2-3, with D possibly being TRBD1 (5 bases). The length of the CDR3 is 13 residues. V shed 7 bases and J shed 6 bases, with 15 bases lying between them. Germline V gene data show CDR1 as SGHDT and CDR2 as YYEEEE.

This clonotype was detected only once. The CDR3 DNA follows: TGTGCCACCAGTGACCTGCGGGGGGGAGGAACAGATACGCAGTATTTT. This sequence encodes CATSDLRGGGTDTQYF. The chain employs TRBV24-1 and TRBJ2-3, with 9 bases aligning to TRBD2. The CDR3 covers 16 residues. Germline V gives CDR1 KGHDR, CDR2 SFDVKD. Trimming took 4 bases from V and 3 from J; bases not matched to a gene: 7.

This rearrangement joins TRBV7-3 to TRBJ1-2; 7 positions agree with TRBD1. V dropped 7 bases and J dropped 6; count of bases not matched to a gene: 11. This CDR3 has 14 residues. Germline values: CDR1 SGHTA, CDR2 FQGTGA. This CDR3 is CASIHTGEVDGYTF. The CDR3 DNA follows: TGTGCCAGCATCCATACAGGGGAGGTTGATGGCTACACCTTC.

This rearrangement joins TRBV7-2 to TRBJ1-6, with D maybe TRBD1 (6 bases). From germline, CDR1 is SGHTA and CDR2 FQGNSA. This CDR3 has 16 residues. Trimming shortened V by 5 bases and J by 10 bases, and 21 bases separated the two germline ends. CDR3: CASSPPTGPRYSPLHF. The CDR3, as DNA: TGTGCCAGCAGCCCCCCCACAGGGCCTCGATACTCACCCCTCCACTTT.

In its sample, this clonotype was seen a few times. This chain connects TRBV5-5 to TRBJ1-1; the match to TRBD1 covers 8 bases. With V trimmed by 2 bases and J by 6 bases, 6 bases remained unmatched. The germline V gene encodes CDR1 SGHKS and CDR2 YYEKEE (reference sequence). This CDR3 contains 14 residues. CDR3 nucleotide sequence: TGTGCCAGCAGCTTAGCAGGGACAGGTGCTGAAGCTTTCTTT. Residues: CASSLAGTGAEAFF.

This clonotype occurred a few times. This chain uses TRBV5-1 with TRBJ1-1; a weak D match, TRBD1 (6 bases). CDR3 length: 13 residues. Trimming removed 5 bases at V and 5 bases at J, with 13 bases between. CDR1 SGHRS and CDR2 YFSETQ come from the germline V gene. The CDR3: CASRFTGWTEAFF. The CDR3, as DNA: TGCGCCAGCAGATTTACAGGGTGGACTGAAGCTTTCTTT. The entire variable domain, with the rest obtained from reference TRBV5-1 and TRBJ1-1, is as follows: KAGVTQTPRYLIKTRGQQVTLSCSPISGHRSVSWYQQTPGQGLQFLFEYFSETQRNKGNFPGRFSGRQFSNSRSEMNVSTLELGDSALYLCASRFTGWTEAFFGQGTRLTVV.

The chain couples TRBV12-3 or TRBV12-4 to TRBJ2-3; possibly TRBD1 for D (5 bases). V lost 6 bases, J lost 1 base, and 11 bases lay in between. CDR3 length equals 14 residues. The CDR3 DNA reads TGTGCCAGCAGCCCAGGGTTGCGCACAGATACGCAGTATTTT. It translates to CASSPGLRTDTQYF.

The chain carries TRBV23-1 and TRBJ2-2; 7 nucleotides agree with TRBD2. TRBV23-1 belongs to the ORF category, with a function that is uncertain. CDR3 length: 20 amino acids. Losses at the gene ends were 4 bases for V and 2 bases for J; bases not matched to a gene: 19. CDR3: CASSLRVGSPGGENTGELFF. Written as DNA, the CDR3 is TGCGCCAGCAGTCTCCGAGTCGGTAGTCCGGGAGGCGAAAACACCGGGGAGCTGTTTTTT.

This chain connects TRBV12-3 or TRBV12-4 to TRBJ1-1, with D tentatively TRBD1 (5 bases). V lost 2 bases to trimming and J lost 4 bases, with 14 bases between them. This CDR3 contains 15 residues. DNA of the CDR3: TGTGCCAGCAGTTTAATGGACACCCTTCTCACTGAAGCTTTCTTT. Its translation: CASSLMDTLLTEAFF.

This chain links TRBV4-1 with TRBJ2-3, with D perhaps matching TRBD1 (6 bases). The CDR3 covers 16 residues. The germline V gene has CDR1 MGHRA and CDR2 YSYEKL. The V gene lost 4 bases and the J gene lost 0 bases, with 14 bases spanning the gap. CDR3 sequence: CASSPDRRSSTDTQYF. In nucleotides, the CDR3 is TGCGCCAGCAGCCCGGACAGACGGTCTAGCACAGATACGCAGTATTTT.

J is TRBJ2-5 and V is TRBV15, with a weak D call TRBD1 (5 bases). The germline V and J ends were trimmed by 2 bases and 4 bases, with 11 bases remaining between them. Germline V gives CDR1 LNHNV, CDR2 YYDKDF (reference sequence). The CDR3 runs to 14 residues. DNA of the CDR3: TGTGCCACCAGCAGACCAGGGAACGGAGAGACCCAGTACTTC. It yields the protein CATSRPGNGETQYF. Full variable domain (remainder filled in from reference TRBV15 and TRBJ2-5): DAMVIQNPRYQVTQFGKPVTLSCSQTLNHNVMYWYQQKSSQAPKLLFHYYDKDFNNEADTPDNFQSRRPNTSFCFLDIRSPGLGDTAMYLCATSRPGNGETQYFGPGTRLLVL.

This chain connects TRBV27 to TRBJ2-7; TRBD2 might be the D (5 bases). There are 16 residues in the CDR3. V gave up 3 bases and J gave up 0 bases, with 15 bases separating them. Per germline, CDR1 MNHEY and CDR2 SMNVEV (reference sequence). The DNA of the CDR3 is TGTGCCAGCAGTTTCATCAGCCTGGCGGGCTCCTACGAGCAGTACTTC. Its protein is CASSFISLAGSYEQYF.